Listed below are T cell receptor beta chains from one sample, sequenced in a study of siplizumab effects on memory and regulatory T cells. This table comes from immunoSEQ multiplex PCR, and its TCRdb copy is limited to in-frame clones, with some not included. The repertoire has approximately 110,000 clones, around 93% of them found once; the top ten carry around 0.32%. The specimen was CD4+ T cells sorted from blood. These receptors were taken from a human donor in good health. CDR3s include the opening cysteine and the closing phenylalanine or tryptophan. The order of the fields is D gene, clone size, J gene, V gene, CDR3 protein, CDR3 DNA. The D gene is left open where the match is weak. Some rows mark clone size as missing; the rest say once, few, many or name a class of expanded clone.

>TRBD1|-|TRBJ2-3|TRBV6-1
CASSSGQTITETQYF
TGTGCCAGCAGCTCGGGACAGACGATCACAGAAACGCAGTATTTT
>TRBD1|-|TRBJ1-1|TRBV5-6
CASSLGPGGEAFF
TGTGCCAGCAGCTTGGGTCCAGGGGGCGAAGCTTTCTTT
>-|-|TRBJ2-2|TRBV5-8
CASSTYRVGTGELFF
TGTGCCAGCAGCACCTACAGGGTTGGTACCGGGGAGCTGTTTTTT
>TRBD1|-|TRBJ2-7|TRBV19
CASSRTGGSYEQYF
TGTGCCAGTAGTCGGACAGGGGGCTCCTACGAGCAGTACTTC
>-|-|TRBJ2-3|TRBV12-5
CASGSDPVVDTQYF
TGTGCTAGTGGTTCGGACCCGGTGGTAGATACGCAGTATTTT
>TRBD1|-|TRBJ1-2|TRBV6-1
CASSERDRFYGYTF
TGTGCCAGCAGTGAACGGGACAGATTTTATGGCTACACCTTC
>TRBD2|few|TRBJ2-7|TRBV5-4
CASTYGTSAGEQYF
TGTGCCAGCACTTACGGGACTAGCGCTGGCGAGCAGTACTTC
>TRBD1|-|TRBJ2-7|TRBV10-1
CASSGQGGEQYF
TGCGCCAGCAGCGGACAGGGAGGCGAGCAGTACTTC
>TRBD2|-|TRBJ2-1|TRBV10-3
CAISESSSGRWNEQFF
TGTGCCATCAGTGAGTCGTCCAGCGGGAGATGGAATGAGCAGTTCTTC
>-|-|TRBJ2-3|TRBV5-1
CASSLGGTSTDTQYF
TGCGCCAGCAGCTTGGGGGGTACTAGCACAGATACGCAGTATTTT
>-|-|TRBJ2-1|TRBV7-3
CASGASGAYNEQFF
TGTGCCAGCGGGGCGAGCGGAGCCTACAATGAGCAGTTCTTC
>TRBD1|-|TRBJ1-2|TRBV6-1
CASSEYLVRGSGYTF
TGTGCCAGCAGTGAATATCTGGTCAGGGGGTCTGGCTACACCTTC
>-|-|TRBJ2-1|TRBV9
CASSVGGDSSYNEQFF
TGTGCCAGCAGCGTGGGCGGGGACAGCTCCTACAATGAGCAGTTCTTC
>-|-|TRBJ1-1|TRBV5-4
CASRRAGNTEAFF
TGTGCCAGCAGACGAGCGGGCAACACTGAAGCTTTCTTT
>-|-|TRBJ1-4|TRBV29-1
CSVRVHNEKLFF
TGCAGCGTCAGAGTTCATAATGAAAAACTGTTTTTT
>-|-|TRBJ2-3|TRBV11-3
CASSLRGRTDTQYF
TGTGCCAGCAGCTTGCGGGGTCGCACAGATACGCAGTATTTT
>-|-|TRBJ2-3|TRBV5-1
CASSLDGTNTQYF
TGCGCCAGCAGCTTGGACGGAACCAATACGCAGTATTTT
>-|-|TRBJ2-7|TRBV13
CASSPDPAGAYEQYF
TGTGCCAGCAGCCCCGACCCCGCCGGGGCCTACGAGCAGTACTTC
>-|-|TRBJ1-2|TRBV9
CASSQTGLYGYTF
TGTGCCAGCAGCCAAACGGGCTTATATGGCTACACCTTC
>-|-|TRBJ2-3|TRBV28
CASLAGWRTDTQYF
TGTGCCAGCCTCGCTGGGTGGAGGACAGATACGCAGTATTTT
>-|once|TRBJ2-2|TRBV4-1
CASNPTGRIGELFF
TGCGCCAGCAACCCGACCGGGAGAATCGGGGAGCTGTTTTTT
>TRBD2|-|TRBJ2-5|TRBV5-1
CASSMAGGHETQYF
TGCGCCAGCAGCATGGCGGGGGGGCACGAGACCCAGTACTTC
>-|-|TRBJ1-5|TRBV5-3
CARSFWGRASNQPQHF
TGTGCCAGAAGCTTCTGGGGTAGGGCCAGCAATCAGCCCCAGCATTTT
>-|-|TRBJ1-3|TRBV5-4
CASSLKGRRGNTIYF
TGTGCCAGCAGCTTGAAAGGGCGGAGGGGAAACACCATATATTTT
>TRBD2|-|TRBJ2-1|TRBV30
CAWTPGGPGEQFF
TGTGCCTGGACCCCGGGAGGGCCCGGTGAGCAGTTCTTC
>-|-|TRBJ1-2|TRBV28
CASSYTGLGGYTF
TGTGCCAGCAGTTATACAGGGTTAGGTGGCTACACCTTC
>-|-|TRBJ1-6|TRBV27
CASRAVLTEHNSPLHF
TGTGCCAGCCGCGCGGTTCTGACGGAACATAATTCACCCCTCCACTTT
>TRBD2|once|TRBJ2-3|TRBV5-6
CASSSTSGGWDTQYF
TGTGCCAGCAGCTCGACTAGCGGAGGGTGGGATACGCAGTATTTT
>-|-|TRBJ2-1|TRBV14
CASSQDVGLRDEQFF
TGTGCCAGCAGCCAAGATGTCGGGTTGCGGGATGAGCAGTTCTTC
>-|-|TRBJ2-2|TRBV5-1
CATRRGGNTGELFF
TGCGCCACCCGCAGGGGGGGCAACACCGGGGAGCTGTTTTTT
>-|-|TRBJ2-1|TRBV7-3
CASSLRGGSYNEQFF
TGTGCCAGCAGCTTAAGGGGAGGATCCTACAATGAGCAGTTCTTC
>-|-|TRBJ2-1|TRBV15
CATSRDRTSGSYNEQFF
TGTGCCACCAGCAGAGATAGGACCTCTGGCTCCTACAATGAGCAGTTCTTC
>-|-|TRBJ2-4|TRBV19
CASSGTEVAKNIQYF
TGTGCCAGTAGTGGAACAGAGGTTGCCAAAAACATTCAGTACTTC
>-|-|TRBJ1-1|TRBV19
CASSWWNTEAFF
TGTGCCAGTAGTTGGTGGAACACTGAAGCTTTCTTT
>-|-|TRBJ1-5|TRBV15
CATSRAASQPQHF
TGTGCCACCAGCAGAGCCGCGTCTCAGCCCCAGCATTTT
>-|-|TRBJ1-1|TRBV9
CASSVDPQGGVNTEAFF
TGTGCCAGCAGCGTAGACCCACAGGGTGGTGTGAACACTGAAGCTTTCTTT
>-|-|TRBJ2-1|TRBV19
CASSRGQVRRGTKSSYNEQFF
TGTGCCAGTAGTCGTGGACAAGTCCGGCGCGGCACAAAAAGCTCCTACAATGAGCAGTTCTTC
>-|-|TRBJ2-5|TRBV18
CASSRLRETQYF
TGTGCCAGCTCGAGATTACGGGAGACCCAGTACTTC
>-|-|TRBJ2-7|TRBV4-1
CASSQPGQTYEQYF
TGCGCCAGCAGCCAGCCCGGACAGACCTACGAGCAGTACTTC
>TRBD1|-|TRBJ1-4|TRBV6-6
CASSYSGGTGGSELFF
TGTGCCAGCAGTTACTCTGGCGGGACAGGGGGGTCGGAACTGTTTTTT
>-|-|TRBJ1-5|TRBV7-9
CASSLDSGNQPQHF
TGTGCCAGCAGCTTGGACAGTGGTAATCAGCCCCAGCATTTT
>-|-|TRBJ1-6|TRBV9
CASSVAQANSPLHF
TGTGCCAGCAGCGTAGCCCAGGCTAATTCACCCCTCCACTTT
>TRBD1|-|TRBJ2-1|TRBV4-2
CASSQGTGVNEQFF
TGTGCCAGCAGCCAAGGGACAGGGGTAAATGAGCAGTTCTTC
>-|-|TRBJ1-2|TRBV29-1
CSVDHRDGGYTF
TGCAGCGTTGATCACAGGGACGGGGGCTACACCTTC
>TRBD1|-|TRBJ1-2|TRBV6-5
CASSYSPGQGSYTF
TGTGCCAGCAGTTACTCCCCGGGACAGGGAAGCTACACCTTC
>-|-|TRBJ1-5|TRBV30
CAWRDSTALNQPQHF
TGTGCCTGGAGAGACTCGACAGCGTTGAATCAGCCCCAGCATTTT
>TRBD2|-|TRBJ2-1|TRBV7-8
CASSLHLGLAGSNEQFF
TGTGCCAGCAGCTTACATCTGGGACTAGCGGGAAGCAATGAGCAGTTCTTC
>-|-|TRBJ1-1|TRBV6-6
CASTVGTEAFF
TGTGCCAGTACGGTAGGGACTGAAGCTTTCTTT
>TRBD1|few|TRBJ1-5|TRBV25-1
CAWTGINQPQHF
TGTGCCTGGACAGGGATCAATCAGCCCCAGCATTTT
>TRBD1|-|TRBJ2-1|TRBV5-6
CASSLFGTATYNEQFF
TGTGCCAGCAGCCTTTTTGGGACAGCTACCTACAATGAGCAGTTCTTC
>TRBD1|-|TRBJ2-7|TRBV7-9
CASSRDRGPNEQYF
TGTGCCAGCAGCCGGGACAGGGGGCCTAACGAGCAGTACTTC
>-|-|TRBJ1-2|TRBV5-4
CASSLAQASYGYTF
TGTGCCAGCAGCTTGGCACAGGCCTCCTATGGCTACACCTTC
>TRBD1|-|TRBJ1-2|TRBV4-1
CASSQDRGRFGGYTF
TGCGCCAGCAGCCAAGACAGGGGGCGATTCGGTGGCTACACCTTC
>-|-|TRBJ2-7|TRBV6-6
CASRLRDHTSLEQYF
TGTGCCAGCAGGCTGAGGGATCACACTTCCCTCGAGCAGTACTTC
>TRBD2|-|TRBJ2-7|TRBV7-3
CASSLDGTSGASKQYF
TGTGCCAGCAGCTTAGACGGAACTAGCGGGGCCTCCAAGCAGTACTTC
>-|-|TRBJ2-1|TRBV5-1
CASSSSRSTYNEQFF
TGCGCCAGCAGCTCTAGCAGATCCACCTACAATGAGCAGTTCTTC
>-|few|TRBJ1-2|TRBV19
CASSISGARGYTF
TGTGCCAGTAGTATATCGGGGGCGCGCGGCTACACCTTC
>-|-|TRBJ1-5|TRBV19
CASSTHPGLSNQPQHF
TGTGCCAGTAGTACACACCCAGGCCTTAGCAATCAGCCCCAGCATTTT